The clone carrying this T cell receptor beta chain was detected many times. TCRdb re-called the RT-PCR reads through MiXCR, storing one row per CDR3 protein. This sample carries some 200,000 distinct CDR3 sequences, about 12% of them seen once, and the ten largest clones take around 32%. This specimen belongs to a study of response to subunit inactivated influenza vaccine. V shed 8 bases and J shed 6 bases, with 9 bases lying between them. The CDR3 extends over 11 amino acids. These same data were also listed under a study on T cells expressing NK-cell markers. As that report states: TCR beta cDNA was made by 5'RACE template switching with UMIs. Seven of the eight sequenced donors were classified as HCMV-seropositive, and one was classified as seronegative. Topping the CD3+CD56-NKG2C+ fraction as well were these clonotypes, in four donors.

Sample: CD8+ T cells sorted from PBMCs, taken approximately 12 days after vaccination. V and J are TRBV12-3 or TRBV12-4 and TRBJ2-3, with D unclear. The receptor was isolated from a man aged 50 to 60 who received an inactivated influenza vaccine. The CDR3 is CASLSQDTQYF. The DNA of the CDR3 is TGTGCCAGCCTAAGCCAGGATACGCAGTATTTT.